This entry is about one TCR beta chain. With 5 bases removed from V and 2 bases from J, the gap between germline ends came to 13 bases. The CDR3 is 14 residues long. A second roughly 7 to 11 cycle PCR used barcoded and J-beta primers. TCRdb reprocessed the 5' RACE reads via MiXCR and lists one record per CDR3 protein. This sample has about 1.7 million distinct CDR3 sequences; about 30% occur once, and the top ten carry about 8%. This specimen belongs to a study of blood T cells in healthy people across ages. Sequences were obtained from blood. This chain joins TRBV12-3 or TRBV12-4 and TRBJ2-7; TRBD2 is a possible D gene (6 bases). This receptor was obtained from a woman aged 25 to 45 in good health. The chain's CDR3 is CASSPSARAYEQYF. CDR3 bases: TGTGCCAGCAGTCCTAGCGCGAGGGCCTACGAGCAGTACTTC.